A single sample is the source of the 23 T cell receptor beta chains below, sequenced in a study of blood T cell repertoires in COVID-19. Method: immunoSEQ multiplex PCR; TCRdb's copy keeps in-frame clones and lacks some. The table includes some 270,000 clones, roughly 85% detected once. Input material: PBMCs or T cells enriched from blood (not recorded which). These receptor sequences come from a woman in her 50s with acute COVID-19.

This clone was counted between two and nine times. This chain connects TRBV7-3 to TRBJ2-1, with TRBD1 matching 11 bases. CDR1 SGHTA and CDR2 FQGTGA come from the germline V gene. The CDR3 spans 15 residues. J lost 7 bases, V lost 6 bases, and 8 bases had no gene match. CDR3 coding DNA: TGTGCCAGCAGAGCCGGGACAGGGGGTACAAATGAGCAGTTCTTC. Translation gives CASRAGTGGTNEQFF.

This clone occurred once. This sequence joins TRBV5-1 and TRBJ2-5; 10 positions agree with TRBD2. CDR3 length equals 16 residues. J gave up 2 bases and V 4 bases, and 8 bases lay outside the gene matches. CDR1 is SGHRS and CDR2 is YFSETQ in the germline V gene. CDR3 sequence (DNA): TGCGCCAGCAGCCCGGCGCCTAGCGGGGGTCAAGAGACCCAGTACTTC. This translates into CASSPAPSGGQETQYF.

The chain carries TRBV15 and TRBJ2-5; 9 positions agree with TRBD2. The ends lost 0 bases at V and 5 bases at J; junction bases unmatched: 7. In germline, CDR1 is LNHNV, CDR2 YYDKDF (reference sequence). CDR3 length: 16 amino acids. The CDR3 reads CATSREGLAMGETQYF. The CDR3 DNA reads TGTGCCACCAGCAGAGAGGGACTAGCTATGGGGGAGACCCAGTACTTC.

The gene calls are TRBV11-3 and TRBJ2-6; weak D call: TRBD1 (5 bases). The V end was cut by 1 base, the J end by 0 bases, with 10 bases between. CDR1 is SGHNT, CDR2 YENEEA, per germline. The CDR3 consists of 17 residues. This CDR3 is CASSLGTPVSGANVLTF. CDR3 bases: TGTGCCAGCAGCTTAGGGACACCGGTCTCTGGGGCCAACGTCCTGACTTTC.

The V gene is TRBV4-1, the J gene TRBJ1-2; perhaps TRBD1 as D (5 bases). The CDR3 loop spans 18 amino acids. Germline-derived CDR1 and CDR2 are MGHRA and YSYEKL. V dropped 0 bases and J dropped 1 base, with 18 bases sitting between them. The CDR3 is CASSQEGAGRRFNYGYTF. CDR3 in DNA: TGCGCCAGCAGCCAAGAAGGGGCAGGCAGGCGTTTTAACTATGGCTACACCTTC.

This clone has only one observation. V is TRBV29-1 and J is TRBJ1-1; D is possibly TRBD1 (5 bases). CDR3 length: 14 amino acids. In germline, CDR1 is SQVTM, CDR2 ANQGSEA. Trimming pared 6 bases from V and 0 bases from J, leaving 14 bases between. CDR3 nucleotide sequence: TGCAGCGTGTGGGGGGGAGGGATGAACACTGAAGCTTTCTTT. It encodes CSVWGGGMNTEAFF. The full variable domain, with the rest looked up from reference TRBV29-1 and TRBJ1-1, is SAVISQKPSRDICQRGTSLTIQCQVDSQVTMMFWYRQQPGQSLTLIATANQGSEATYESGFVIDKFPISRPNLTFSTLTVSNMSPEDSSIYLCSVWGGGMNTEAFFGQGTRLTVV.

V and J are TRBV2 and TRBJ2-7, with D possibly being TRBD1 (5 bases). CDR3 length: 12 residues. Looked up from germline, CDR1 is SNHLY and CDR2 is FYNNEI. V lost 7 bases and J lost 6, with 13 bases in between. The CDR3 DNA reads TGTGCCAGCACAGGGAAGGTCGGCGAGCAGTACTTC. This codes for CASTGKVGEQYF.

This chain joins TRBV6-6 and TRBJ1-2; TRBD1 matches 7 bases. With V trimmed by 7 bases and J by 2 bases, 7 bases remained unmatched. Per germline, CDR1 MNHNY and CDR2 SVGAGI (reference sequence). The CDR3 runs 14 residues. The chain's CDR3 is CASNYQGENYGYTF. CDR3 sequence (DNA): TGTGCCAGCAACTATCAGGGGGAAAACTATGGCTACACCTTC.

V usage is TRBV5-1 and J usage is TRBJ2-1; 7 nucleotides line up with TRBD2. Germline CDR1 and CDR2: SGHRS and YFSETQ. The trim removed 0 bases at V and 7 bases at J, leaving 7 bases unmatched. This CDR3 has 15 residues. CDR3 amino acids: CASSLAISGFNEQFF. CDR3 DNA: TGCGCCAGCAGCTTGGCGATTAGCGGGTTTAATGAGCAGTTCTTC.

The chain links TRBV10-3 to TRBJ1-6, with a possible D match to TRBD1 (6 bases). Germline CDR1 ENHRY, CDR2 SYGVKD. The V and J ends lost 1 base and 6 bases respectively, with 10 bases between them. The CDR3 sequence is 15 residues long. The CDR3 DNA is TGTGCCATCAGTGAGTTACAGGGACCTAATTCACCCCTCCACTTT. This translates into CAISELQGPNSPLHF.

This chain links TRBV5-1 with TRBJ2-1; D is perhaps TRBD2 (6 bases). Germline V gives CDR1 SGHRS, CDR2 YFSETQ. Trimming cost V 4 bases and J 7 bases, with 15 bases left between them. The CDR3 sequence is 14 residues long. The CDR3 loop is CASSGGVGWNEQFF. CDR3 DNA sequence: TGCGCCAGCAGCGGCGGGGTTGGGTGGAATGAGCAGTTCTTC.

For the CDR3, the DNA is TGCGCCACCCCCCTGCCGGGGGGCAACACCGGGGAGCTGTTTTTT. Translation gives CATPLPGGNTGELFF. The V gene is TRBV10-2, the J gene TRBJ2-2, with D perhaps matching TRBD2 (7 bases). Germline V gene sequence: CDR1 WSHSY, CDR2 SAAADI. CDR3 length: 15 residues. V gave up 10 bases and J gave up 2 bases, with 17 bases separating them.

This chain connects TRBV30 to TRBJ1-2, with 9 bases identical to TRBD1. CDR1 and CDR2 (germline): GTSNPN, SVGIG (reference sequence). CDR3 length: 14 residues. The trim removed 1 base at V and 3 bases at J, leaving 3 bases unmatched. The CDR3 here is CAWSAGTGYYGYTF. In DNA form, the CDR3 reads TGTGCCTGGAGTGCCGGGACAGGGTACTATGGCTACACCTTC. Complete variable domain (other parts from reference TRBV30 and TRBJ1-2): SQTIHQWPATLVQPVGSPLSLECTVEGTSNPNLYWYRQAAGRGLQLLFYSVGIGQISSEVPQNLSASRPQDRQFILSSKKLLLSDSGFYLCAWSAGTGYYGYTFGSGTRLTVV.

The chain recombines TRBV19 with TRBJ1-1; no reliable D call. Trimming left V 5 bases short and J 0 bases short, with 10 bases between. CDR3 length: 14 amino acids. Germline lookup yields CDR1 LNHDA and CDR2 SQIVND (reference sequence). DNA of the CDR3: TGTGCCAGTAGTCTTTATAGTATGAACACTGAAGCTTTCTTT. As protein: CASSLYSMNTEAFF. Full variable domain (outside the CDR3, taken from reference TRBV19 and TRBJ1-1): DGGITQSPKYLFRKEGQNVTLSCEQNLNHDAMYWYRQDPGQGLRLIYYSQIVNDFQKGDIAEGYSVSREKKESFPLTVTSAQKNPTAFYLCASSLYSMNTEAFFGQGTRLTVV.

V gene TRBV7-3 combines with J gene TRBJ1-1; 9 nucleotides match TRBD1. V shed 5 bases and J 7 bases; nucleotides not matched to a gene: 14. Germline CDR1 and CDR2: SGHTA and FQGTGA. This CDR3 contains 16 residues. The CDR3, as DNA: TGTGCCAGCAGCACCACGGACAGGGGAAGAGGTCGTGAAGCTTTCTTT. Encoded protein: CASSTTDRGRGREAFF.

The chain is built from TRBV19 and TRBJ1-2, with D possibly matching TRBD1 (5 bases). The CDR3 has 16 amino acids. Trimming stripped 6 bases from V and 0 bases from J, with 17 bases between. Germline-derived CDR1 and CDR2 are LNHDA and SQIVND (reference sequence). The CDR3 DNA sequence: TGTGCCAGTAGCCTCCCGGGGGGGGTAACTAACTATGGCTACACCTTC. Translating gives CASSLPGGVTNYGYTF. The full variable domain, its missing parts supplied by reference TRBV19 and TRBJ1-2, is DGGITQSPKYLFRKEGQNVTLSCEQNLNHDAMYWYRQDPGQGLRLIYYSQIVNDFQKGDIAEGYSVSREKKESFPLTVTSAQKNPTAFYLCASSLPGGVTNYGYTFGSGTRLTVV.

V is TRBV7-2 and J is TRBJ1-3, with D unresolved. V lost 1 base and J lost 7, with 17 bases in between. The CDR3 consists of 16 residues. Germline V gene lookup returns CDR1 SGHTA and CDR2 FQGNSA. The CDR3 is CASSLDRVLSGNTIYF. As DNA, the CDR3 is TGTGCCAGCAGCTTAGACCGGGTCTTGTCGGGGAACACCATATATTTT.

J is TRBJ1-2 and V is TRBV9, with 9 bases lining up with TRBD1. Trimming at V came to 0 bases and at J to 6 bases, leaving 0 bases not matched to a gene. Germline values: CDR1 SGDLS, CDR2 YYNGEE. The CDR3 has 13 amino acids. The CDR3 is CASSVGQGDGYTF. Written as DNA, the CDR3 is TGTGCCAGCAGCGTAGGACAGGGGGATGGCTACACCTTC.

This sequence joins TRBV7-2 and TRBJ1-5; no clear D gene. The CDR3 has 18 residues. Looked up from germline, CDR1 is SGHTA and CDR2 is FQGNSA. The germline V and J ends were trimmed by 1 base and 6 bases, with 22 bases remaining between them. The DNA for the CDR3 is TGTGCCAGCAGCTTAGGCTCTTCCGGAACGGGATTTATTCAGCCCCAGCATTTT. Protein sequence: CASSLGSSGTGFIQPQHF. Based on the CDR3 plus reference TRBV7-2 and TRBJ1-5, the full variable domain is GAGVSQSPSNKVTEKGKDVELRCDPISGHTALYWYRQSLGQGLEFLIYFQGNSAPDKSGLPSDRFSAERTGGSVSTLTIQRTQQEDSAVYLCASSLGSSGTGFIQPQHFGDGTRLSIL.

The count of this clone is one. The V gene is TRBV7-9, the J gene TRBJ2-7; D gene unclear. Germline V gene sequence: CDR1 SEHNR, CDR2 FQNEAQ (reference sequence). This CDR3 contains 16 residues. The ends were cut back, 4 bases at V and 3 bases at J, with 19 bases in the middle. CDR3 in DNA: TGTGCCAGCAGCTCCGACCTCCCTGGAAGACACTACGAGCAGTACTTC. Amino acids: CASSSDLPGRHYEQYF.

The chain joins TRBV29-1 to TRBJ1-2; TRBD1 matches at 12 bases. The germline V gene has CDR1 SQVTM and CDR2 ANQGSEA. The trim removed 4 bases at V and 4 bases at J, leaving 4 bases unmatched. CDR3 length: 14 residues. CDR3 nucleotide sequence: TGCAGCGTTGTGCGGGACAGGGGGCTCTATGGCTACACCTTC. Its protein is CSVVRDRGLYGYTF.

The table lists this clone with a count of one. The chain employs TRBV14 and TRBJ2-3; no reliable D call. Trimming removed 3 bases from V and 4 bases from J, with 2 bases in between. Germline V gene sequence: CDR1 SGHDN, CDR2 FVKESK. CDR3 size: 11 residues. This chain's CDR3 is CASSHADTQYF. CDR3 coding DNA: TGTGCCAGCAGCCACGCAGATACGCAGTATTTT.

The genes are TRBV5-1 and TRBJ2-1, with 11 bases that match TRBD2. With V trimmed by 0 bases and J by 0 bases, 5 bases remained unmatched. The CDR3 has 18 residues. Per germline, CDR1 SGHRS and CDR2 YFSETQ. The CDR3: CASSLGLAGGFSYNEQFF. The CDR3 DNA reads as TGCGCCAGCAGCTTGGGGCTAGCGGGGGGCTTCTCCTACAATGAGCAGTTCTTC.